Listed below are T cell receptor beta chains from one sample, sequenced in a study of T cell responses to AZD1222 COVID-19 vaccine. Clones were read by immunoSEQ multiplex PCR, and TCRdb kept only the in-frame ones, dropping some. The sample lists about 110,000 clones, around 90% occurring once. The starting material was peripheral blood, obtained on day 0 of AZD1222 vaccination. These receptors were obtained from an adult in good health. The CDR3 runs from the conserved cysteine through the conserved F or W. Each record gives: J gene, V gene, CDR3 protein.

>TRBJ2-2|TRBV13
CASSLGLGSTGELFF
>TRBJ1-3|TRBV3-1/TRBV3-2
CASSQYSGTDSGNTIYF
>TRBJ2-1|TRBV2
CASNLVDRNEQFF
>TRBJ1-6|TRBV11-3
CASSFQGGSPLHF
>TRBJ1-3|TRBV5-4
CASGNMGAGNTIYF
>TRBJ2-1|TRBV19
CASSGLGSYNEQFF
>TRBJ1-2|TRBV5-1
CASSDTRTGGNYGYTF
>TRBJ2-5|TRBV18
CASSPGQGARETQYF
>TRBJ2-1|TRBV24-1
CATSDQQGAYNEQFF
>TRBJ1-4|TRBV5-6
CASSFRPEGVDEKLFF
>TRBJ1-6|TRBV6-5
CASSYSSAVASPLHF
>TRBJ1-3|TRBV14
CASSRQGFISGNTIYF
>TRBJ1-3|TRBV5-1
CASSLLGISGNTIYF
>TRBJ2-7|TRBV19
CASSGDRGLPYEQYF
>TRBJ2-7|TRBV4-2
CASRGTESYEQYF
>TRBJ2-7|TRBV5-1
CASRTGTGYEQYF
>TRBJ1-5|TRBV28
CASSLIFQTGLSNQPQHF
>TRBJ1-2|TRBV10-1
CASSESTGGYGYTF
>TRBJ2-2|TRBV5-5
CASSLAPDSVTGELFF
>TRBJ1-1|TRBV28
CASSPGHNTEAFF
>TRBJ1-1|TRBV6-1
CASSDWGMEAFF
>TRBJ2-1|TRBV3-1/TRBV3-2
CASSYRGLNNEQFF
>TRBJ1-5|TRBV21-1
CASSPRTGVEVGNQPQHF
>TRBJ1-1|TRBV6-6
CASTQMDRSTEAFF
>TRBJ2-7|TRBV14
CASSQGSGSEQYF
>TRBJ2-3|TRBV6-1
CASSDGTDTQYF
>TRBJ2-7|TRBV4-2
CASSQVGQGVSYEQYF
>TRBJ2-7|TRBV11-1
CASSFATSGSYEQYF
>TRBJ1-4|TRBV2
CASSAQGQGNEKLFF
>TRBJ1-1|TRBV28
CASRPGGQIKNTEAFF
>TRBJ2-1|TRBV30
CAWSDLSSYNEQFF
>TRBJ1-4|TRBV19
CASSTDPFEGRTEKLFF
>TRBJ1-2|TRBV19
CASSTTRAGGFYGYTF
>TRBJ1-1|TRBV6-5
CASRDRGHTEAFF
>TRBJ1-5|TRBV29-1
CSVDSSGRGKHSNQPQHF
>TRBJ1-3|TRBV19
CASSIRDGNTIYF
>TRBJ2-5|TRBV3-1/TRBV3-2
CASSPPSGRARETQYF
>TRBJ1-5|TRBV5-8
CASSKGQGISNQPQHF